One and the same sample provided the 31 T cell receptor beta chains below, sequenced in a study of shared clonotypes between healthy human individuals. Using immunoSEQ multiplex PCR, the repertoire was profiled, and TCRdb retains in-frame clones only, with some absent. The sample records roughly 510,000 clones, about three quarters being singletons. Sequencing was done on a sample of PBMCs. The receptors stem from a woman aged 40 to 49 in good health. Some clones in this sample may be carry-over from other donors' samples.

The chain employs TRBV19 and TRBJ2-4, with 10 bases identical to TRBD2. Germline V CDR1 and CDR2: LNHDA, SQIVND (reference sequence). The CDR3 has 13 residues. V gave up 10 bases and J gave up 6 bases; unmatched junction bases: 6. The CDR3 region is CATLKREGNIQYF. DNA of the CDR3: TGTGCCACCCTCAAGCGGGAGGGAAACATTCAGTACTTC.

This clone was seen a handful of times. The rearrangement uses TRBV5-1 and TRBJ1-2; D gene unclear. Germline CDR1 is SGHRS and CDR2 is YFSETQ. V was shortened by 7 bases and J by 4 bases, with 14 bases between the two germline ends. The CDR3 contains 13 residues. CDR3 residues: CASFEGSFYGYTF. The DNA of the CDR3 is TGCGCCAGCTTTGAAGGGTCCTTCTATGGCTACACCTTC.

The chain uses TRBV5-1 and TRBJ2-7, with 7 nucleotides matching TRBD2. Germline CDR1 and CDR2: SGHRS and YFSETQ. V shed 1 base and J 2 bases; nucleotides not matched to a gene: 3. The CDR3 runs to 14 residues. The CDR3 loop reads CASSLIAGAYEQYF. In DNA, the CDR3 is TGCGCCAGCAGCTTGATAGCGGGCGCCTACGAGCAGTACTTC.

The V gene is TRBV5-4, the J gene TRBJ2-2; D remains unclear. Trimming cost V 0 bases and J 1 base, with 7 bases left between them. Germline values: CDR1 SGHNT, CDR2 YYREEE (reference sequence). The CDR3 covers 15 residues. DNA of the CDR3: TGTGCCAGCAGCTTGGGGGTGAGGAACACCGGGGAGCTGTTTTTT. As protein: CASSLGVRNTGELFF.

The chain is built from TRBV7-8 and TRBJ2-2; 11 bases are a match to TRBD2. The ends lost 4 bases at V and 5 bases at J; junction bases unmatched: 3. CDR3 size: 15 residues. CDR1 is SGHVS, CDR2 FQNEAQ, per germline. DNA of the CDR3: TGTGCCAGCAGCTCCCTAGCGGGAGGAACCGGGGAGCTGTTTTTT. Amino acid sequence: CASSSLAGGTGELFF.

With respect to this clone: The sample has other DNA sequences that encode this CDR3 too. The J gene is TRBJ2-7, the V gene TRBV28; D gene uncertain. Between the trimmed V and J ends, which lost 2 bases and 4 bases, there was a span of 6 bases. CDR3 length: 12 residues. CDR1 and CDR2 (germline): MDHEN, SYDVKM. The CDR3 here is CASSLAGYEQYF. The CDR3 nucleotides are TGTGCCAGCAGTTTAGCCGGTTACGAGCAGTACTTC.

This rearrangement joins TRBV4-1 to TRBJ2-5; weak D call: TRBD2 (6 bases). The CDR3 is 15 residues long. Trimming cost V 4 bases and J 7 bases, with 19 bases left between them. Looked up from germline, CDR1 is MGHRA and CDR2 is YSYEKL. The DNA of the CDR3 is TGCGCCAGCAGCCCCCTAGGAGGGCCTAAGGGGACCCAGTACTTC. Its protein product is CASSPLGGPKGTQYF.

The J gene is TRBJ1-2, the V gene TRBV28, with D tentatively TRBD1 (5 bases). Germline V gene data show CDR1 as MDHEN and CDR2 as SYDVKM. With 4 bases removed from V and 2 bases from J, the gap between germline ends came to 17 bases. This CDR3 contains 16 residues. CDR3 in amino acids: CASSSPGGVGNYGYTF. For the CDR3, the DNA is TGTGCCAGCAGTTCCCCCGGGGGGGTGGGGAACTATGGCTACACCTTC.

The gene calls are TRBV28 and TRBJ1-2; a possible D gene is TRBD1 (5 bases). With 5 bases removed from V and 6 bases from J, the gap between germline ends came to 16 bases. The CDR3 is 14 amino acids. Germline values: CDR1 MDHEN, CDR2 SYDVKM. The CDR3 sequence is CASSPGGISNGYTF. The CDR3 DNA follows: TGTGCCAGCAGTCCGGGGGGTATCTCAAATGGCTACACCTTC.

The chain carries TRBV19 and TRBJ1-5; D remains ambiguous. This CDR3 is 18 amino acids long. Germline V gene lookup returns CDR1 LNHDA and CDR2 SQIVND (reference sequence). V dropped 3 bases and J dropped 2 bases, with 20 bases sitting between them. The CDR3 region is CASSILWVSEGGNQPQHF. For the CDR3, the DNA is TGTGCCAGTAGTATCCTCTGGGTTTCCGAAGGAGGCAATCAGCCCCAGCATTTT. Supplemented by reference TRBV19 and TRBJ1-5, the full variable domain reads DGGITQSPKYLFRKEGQNVTLSCEQNLNHDAMYWYRQDPGQGLRLIYYSQIVNDFQKGDIAEGYSVSREKKESFPLTVTSAQKNPTAFYLCASSILWVSEGGNQPQHFGDGTRLSIL.

The V gene is TRBV19, the J gene TRBJ2-3; 13 positions match TRBD2. CDR3 size: 19 residues. V lost 7 bases, J lost 0 bases, and 13 bases stayed unmatched. Per the germline V gene, CDR1 is LNHDA and CDR2 is SQIVND (reference sequence). DNA for the CDR3: TGTGCCAGTACGGCGGTGGGACTAGCGGGATATTACAGCACAGATACGCAGTATTTT. Its translation: CASTAVGLAGYYSTDTQYF.

This chain joins TRBV4-1 and TRBJ2-1; 7 nucleotides align to TRBD2. Germline values: CDR1 MGHRA, CDR2 YSYEKL. The CDR3 extends over 16 amino acids. The trim removed 0 bases at V and 7 bases at J, leaving 9 bases unmatched. For the CDR3, the DNA is TGCGCCAGCAGCCAAGAACGCGGGGGTCGGACAAATGAGCAGTTCTTC. It is translated as CASSQERGGRTNEQFF.

V and J are TRBV29-1 and TRBJ1-2; no clear D gene. The germline V and J ends were trimmed by 1 base and 13 bases, with 4 bases remaining between them. The CDR3 runs 8 residues. CDR1 and CDR2 from the germline V gene are SQVTM and ANQGSEA. The CDR3 DNA follows: TGCAGCGTTGAAGTAGGCACCTTC. This sequence encodes CSVEVGTF.

This clone has more than one count but fewer than ten. The gene calls are TRBV30 and TRBJ1-5; 7 nucleotides line up with TRBD1. The V gene's germline CDR1 is GTSNPN and CDR2 SVGIG (reference sequence). CDR3 length: 13 amino acids. The V and J ends lost 5 bases and 0 bases, in that order; junction bases with no gene match: 1. The CDR3 region has the DNA TGTGCCTGGGGGACAGATAGCAATCAGCCCCAGCATTTT. Residues: CAWGTDSNQPQHF.

The gene calls are TRBV6-1 and TRBJ1-5; no clear D. The V end was cut by 3 bases, the J end by 1 base, with 16 bases between. The CDR3 spans 17 residues. Germline CDR1 is MNHNS and CDR2 is SASEGT. The CDR3 here is CASSDASVSGSNQPQHF. Written as DNA, the CDR3 is TGTGCCAGCAGTGATGCTTCGGTTTCTGGAAGCAATCAGCCCCAGCATTTT.

The chain carries TRBV5-1 and TRBJ2-7; 7 nucleotides line up with TRBD1. Germline CDR1 is SGHRS and CDR2 is YFSETQ. The V segment lost 4 bases and the J segment 3 bases; nucleotides outside the gene matches: 10. This CDR3 spans 15 amino acids. CDR3 DNA sequence: TGCGCCAGCAGCGCCGGGCCGGGACAGAGCTACGAGCAGTACTTC. It specifies CASSAGPGQSYEQYF. The complete variable domain, with remaining parts taken from reference TRBV5-1 and TRBJ2-7, reads KAGVTQTPRYLIKTRGQQVTLSCSPISGHRSVSWYQQTPGQGLQFLFEYFSETQRNKGNFPGRFSGRQFSNSRSEMNVSTLELGDSALYLCASSAGPGQSYEQYFGPGTRLTVT.

J is TRBJ1-4 and V is TRBV4-3; D not resolved. The CDR3 length is 14 residues. Trimming cost V 0 bases and J 7 bases, with 9 bases left between them. Germline loops: CDR1 LGHNA, CDR2 YSLEER. The CDR3 bases are TGCGCCAGCAGCCAAGATATCCGTAGTGAAAAACTGTTTTTT. Translated: CASSQDIRSEKLFF.

The chain couples TRBV9 to TRBJ2-5, with TRBD2 as a possible D gene (6 bases). Deletions cut 4 bases from V and 5 bases from J, with 15 bases between. The CDR3 contains 14 residues. CDR1 is SGDLS, CDR2 YYNGEE, per germline. CDR3 amino acids: CASSRSPAGETQYF. CDR3 bases: TGTGCCAGCAGCAGGTCCCCGGCGGGGGAGACCCAGTACTTC.

This chain joins TRBV28 and TRBJ1-1; maybe TRBD1 (5 bases). This CDR3 contains 13 residues. The germline gives CDR1 MDHEN, CDR2 SYDVKM. Trimming stripped 7 bases from V and 4 bases from J, with 13 bases between. The CDR3, as DNA: TGTGCCAGCAAACCGGGGGGAGTCACTGAAGCTTTCTTT. It yields the protein CASKPGGVTEAFF.

The CDR3 sequence: CATSRDRESTEAFF. The DNA for the CDR3 is TGTGCCACCAGCAGAGATAGGGAGAGCACTGAAGCTTTCTTT. This sequence joins TRBV15 and TRBJ1-1; D not resolved. The germline V gene has CDR1 LNHNV and CDR2 YYDKDF (reference sequence). V gave up 0 bases and J gave up 4 bases, with 9 bases separating them. CDR3 length: 14 residues.

V and J are TRBV5-1 and TRBJ2-5, with 9 positions matching TRBD1. The CDR3 has 15 residues. V shed 0 bases and J 5 bases; nucleotides not matched to a gene: 5. Germline V gene data show CDR1 as SGHRS and CDR2 as YFSETQ. CDR3 coding DNA: TGCGCCAGCAGCTTGGCACAGGGGGCAGGGGAGACCCAGTACTTC. Protein: CASSLAQGAGETQYF.

The chain is built from TRBV7-9 and TRBJ1-2, with unresolved D. CDR3 length: 15 amino acids. From germline, CDR1 is SEHNR and CDR2 FQNEAQ (reference sequence). Trimming took off 1 base at V and 1 base at J, with 10 bases between the two ends. This CDR3 is CASSLEAAGNYGYTF. CDR3 nucleotides: TGTGCCAGCAGCTTAGAGGCAGCTGGTAACTATGGCTACACCTTC.

V gene TRBV18 combines with J gene TRBJ2-1, with D unresolved. CDR3 length: 13 residues. V lost 0 bases, J lost 10 bases, and 10 bases lay in between. Germline CDR1 and CDR2: KGHSH and LQKENI. CDR3 sequence (DNA): TGTGCCAGCTCACCACCCCAGTTGTTAGAGCAGTTCTTC. It is translated as CASSPPQLLEQFF.

The chain couples TRBV27 to TRBJ2-2, with 7 positions matching TRBD2. CDR3 length: 15 residues. Trimming cost V 3 bases and J 4 bases; bases outside gene matches: 5. Germline V gene sequence: CDR1 MNHEY, CDR2 SMNVEV (reference sequence). CDR3 amino acids: CASSFGGRITGELFF. The CDR3, as DNA: TGTGCCAGCAGTTTCGGCGGGAGAATCACCGGGGAGCTGTTTTTT.

The V call is TRBV6-1, the J call TRBJ1-5; weak D call: TRBD1 (6 bases). V was pared by 8 bases and J by 3 bases, with 11 bases between. The germline gives CDR1 MNHNS, CDR2 SASEGT. The CDR3 totals 13 residues. CDR3: CASSQGSNQPQHF. The CDR3 nucleotides read TGTGCCAGCTCCCAGGGGTCCAATCAGCCCCAGCATTTT.

Concerning this clone: The sample contains more than one DNA sequence encoding this CDR3. The chain has TRBV6-5 and TRBJ2-5; 9 bases map to TRBD2. V shed 2 bases and J 3 bases; nucleotides not matched to a gene: 4. This CDR3 has 15 residues. The germline V gene has CDR1 MNHEY and CDR2 SVGAGI. The CDR3 region is CASSYGLAGKETQYF. The CDR3 DNA sequence: TGTGCCAGCAGTTACGGGCTAGCGGGGAAAGAGACCCAGTACTTC.

CDR3: CASSLASAARGLAEQYF. Here the CDR3 DNA reads TGTGCCAGCAGCTTGGCTTCAGCGGCTAGGGGACTAGCAGAGCAGTACTTC. This chain connects TRBV5-6 to TRBJ2-7, with 9 bases lining up with TRBD2. Per germline, CDR1 SGHDT and CDR2 YYEEEE. The ends lost 0 bases at V and 7 bases at J; junction bases unmatched: 14. The CDR3 runs to 17 residues.

The chain couples TRBV7-6 to TRBJ2-5; 12 bases map to TRBD2. Germline-derived CDR1 and CDR2 are SGHVS and FNYEAQ. The CDR3 sequence is 16 residues long. V dropped 5 bases and J dropped 6; count of bases not matched to a gene: 10. The CDR3 loop reads CASSLRQTSGSQTQYF. The DNA for the CDR3 is TGTGCCAGCAGCCTACGCCAGACTAGCGGGAGCCAGACCCAGTACTTC.

This clone occurred once. This rearrangement joins TRBV7-9 to TRBJ2-7, with 11 bases identical to TRBD2. Germline V gene data show CDR1 as SEHNR and CDR2 as FQNEAQ (reference sequence). The CDR3 sequence is 13 residues long. Trimming took 6 bases from V and 5 from J; bases not matched to a gene: 3. The DNA for the CDR3 is TGTGCCAGCAGTAGACTAGCGGGAAACGAGCAGTACTTC. This gives the protein CASSRLAGNEQYF.

This clone was seen a few times. This rearrangement joins TRBV5-4 to TRBJ2-3; a weak D match, TRBD2 (7 bases). V was trimmed by 6 bases and J by 4 bases, leaving 18 bases between them. Germline values: CDR1 SGHNT, CDR2 YYREEE (reference sequence). This CDR3 is 15 amino acids long. This chain's CDR3 is CASNPPGGSADTQYF. The CDR3 nucleotides read TGTGCCAGCAACCCTCCGGGGGGCAGCGCAGATACGCAGTATTTT.

The chain recombines TRBV5-1 with TRBJ2-1; 8 bases map to TRBD2. The CDR3 covers 15 residues. V gave up 0 bases and J gave up 6 bases; unmatched junction bases: 5. Germline V gene data show CDR1 as SGHRS and CDR2 as YFSETQ. CDR3 region: CASSLAAGGGNEQFF. CDR3 nucleotides: TGCGCCAGCAGCTTGGCGGCGGGAGGAGGCAATGAGCAGTTCTTC.